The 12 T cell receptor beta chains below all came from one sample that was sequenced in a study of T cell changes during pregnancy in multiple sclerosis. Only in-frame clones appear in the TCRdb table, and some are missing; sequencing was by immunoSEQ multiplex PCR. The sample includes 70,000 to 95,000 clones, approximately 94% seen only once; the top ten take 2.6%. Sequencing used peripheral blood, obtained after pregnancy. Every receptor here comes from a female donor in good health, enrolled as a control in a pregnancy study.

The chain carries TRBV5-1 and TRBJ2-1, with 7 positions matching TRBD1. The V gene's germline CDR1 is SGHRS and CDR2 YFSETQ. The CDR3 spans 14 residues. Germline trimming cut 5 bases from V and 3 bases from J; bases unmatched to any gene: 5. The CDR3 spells CASSPGTDYNEQFF. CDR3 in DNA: TGCGCCAGCAGTCCCGGGACAGACTACAATGAGCAGTTCTTC.

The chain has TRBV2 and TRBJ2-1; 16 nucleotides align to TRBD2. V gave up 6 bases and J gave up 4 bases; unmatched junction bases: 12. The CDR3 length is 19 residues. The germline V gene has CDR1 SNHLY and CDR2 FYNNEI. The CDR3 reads CASRDGSGTSGRDYNEQFF. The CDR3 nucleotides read TGTGCCAGCAGGGATGGGAGCGGGACTAGCGGGAGGGATTACAATGAGCAGTTCTTC.

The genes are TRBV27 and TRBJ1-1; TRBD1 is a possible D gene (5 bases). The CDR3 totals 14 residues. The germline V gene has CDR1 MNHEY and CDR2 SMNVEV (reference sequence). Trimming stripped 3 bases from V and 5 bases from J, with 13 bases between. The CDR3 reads CASSFAGGGTEAFF. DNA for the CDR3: TGTGCCAGCAGTTTTGCGGGGGGAGGGACTGAAGCTTTCTTT.

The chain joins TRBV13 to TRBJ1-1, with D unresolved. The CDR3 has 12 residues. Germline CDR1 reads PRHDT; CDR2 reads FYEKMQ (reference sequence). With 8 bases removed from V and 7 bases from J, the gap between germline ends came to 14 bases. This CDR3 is CASSGRGDEAFF. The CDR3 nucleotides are TGTGCCAGCTCGGGGAGAGGTGATGAAGCTTTCTTT.

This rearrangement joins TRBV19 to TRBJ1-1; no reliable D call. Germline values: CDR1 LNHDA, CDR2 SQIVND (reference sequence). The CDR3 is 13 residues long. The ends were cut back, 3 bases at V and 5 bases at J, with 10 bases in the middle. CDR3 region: CASSIGVGTEAFF. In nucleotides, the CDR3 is TGTGCCAGTAGTATCGGGGTGGGGACTGAAGCTTTCTTT.

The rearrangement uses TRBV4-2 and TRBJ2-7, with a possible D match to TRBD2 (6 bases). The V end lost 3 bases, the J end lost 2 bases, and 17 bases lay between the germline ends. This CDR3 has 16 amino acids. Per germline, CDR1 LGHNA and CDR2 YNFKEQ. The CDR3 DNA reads TGTGCCAGCAGCCACTCAAACGACGGGAGTCCCTACGAGCAGTACTTC. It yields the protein CASSHSNDGSPYEQYF.

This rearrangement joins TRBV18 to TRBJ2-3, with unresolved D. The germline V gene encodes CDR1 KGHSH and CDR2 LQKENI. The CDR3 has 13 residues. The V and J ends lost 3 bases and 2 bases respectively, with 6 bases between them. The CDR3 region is CASSPPTTDTQYF. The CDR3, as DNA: TGTGCCAGCTCACCGCCTACCACAGATACGCAGTATTTT.

In DNA, the CDR3 is TGTGCCAGCAGATTCATCGGGGGATCTCGGTGGTCTGAAGCTTTCTTT. Protein: CASRFIGGSRWSEAFF. The gene calls are TRBV13 and TRBJ1-1, with a tentative D call TRBD1 (5 bases). V was trimmed by 6 bases and J by 6 bases, leaving 23 bases between them. The germline V gene has CDR1 PRHDT and CDR2 FYEKMQ (reference sequence). The CDR3 runs 16 residues.

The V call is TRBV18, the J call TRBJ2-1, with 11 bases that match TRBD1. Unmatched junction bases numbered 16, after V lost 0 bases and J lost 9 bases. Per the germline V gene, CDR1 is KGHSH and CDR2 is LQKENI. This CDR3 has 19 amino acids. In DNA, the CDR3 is TGTGCCAGCTCACCACCGGACTCGTTCCGGACAGGGGGCAGAGGTGAGCAGTTCTTC. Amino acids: CASSPPDSFRTGGRGEQFF.

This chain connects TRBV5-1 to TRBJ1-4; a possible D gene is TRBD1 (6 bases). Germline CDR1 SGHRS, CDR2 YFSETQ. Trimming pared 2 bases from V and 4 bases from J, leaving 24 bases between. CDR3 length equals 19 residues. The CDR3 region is CASSFAGTFPSGRNEKLFF. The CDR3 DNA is TGCGCCAGCAGCTTCGCCGGGACATTTCCCAGCGGCCGTAATGAAAAACTGTTTTTT.

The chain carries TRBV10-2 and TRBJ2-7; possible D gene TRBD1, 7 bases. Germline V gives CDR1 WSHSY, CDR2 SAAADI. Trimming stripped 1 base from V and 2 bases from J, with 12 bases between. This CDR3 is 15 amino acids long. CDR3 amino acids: CASSEWQGGPYEQYF. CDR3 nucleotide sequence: TGCGCCAGCAGTGAGTGGCAGGGGGGACCCTACGAGCAGTACTTC.

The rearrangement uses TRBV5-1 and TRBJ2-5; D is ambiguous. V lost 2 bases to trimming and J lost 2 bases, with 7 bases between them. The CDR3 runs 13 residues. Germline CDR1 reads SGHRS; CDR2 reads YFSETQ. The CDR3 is CASSFTGQETQYF. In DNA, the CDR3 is TGCGCCAGCAGCTTCACGGGTCAAGAGACCCAGTACTTC.